Sequencing of this T cell receptor beta chain was carried out in a study of response to subunit inactivated influenza vaccine. The V gene end was trimmed by 5 bases and the J gene end by 7 bases; junction bases not matched to a gene: 10. Germline V CDR1 and CDR2: SNHLY, FYNNEI. The CDR3 sequence is 14 residues long. One entry per CDR3 protein, called by TCRdb with MiXCR from the RT-PCR reads. The sample holds 650,000 to 800,000 distinct CDR3 sequences, about a fifth seen once. This TCR came from a man aged 50 or older who received an inactivated influenza vaccine. The chain recombines TRBV2 with TRBJ1-1; 7 bases align to TRBD1. This specimen was PBMCs from blood, taken roughly 5 days after vaccination. The CDR3 loop reads CASSPSTGPVEAFF. The DNA for the CDR3 is TGTGCCAGCAGTCCCTCGACAGGGCCTGTTGAAGCTTTCTTT. Together with reference TRBV2 and TRBJ1-1, the CDR3 gives the full variable domain: EPEVTQTPSHQVTQMGQEVILRCVPISNHLYFYWYRQILGQKVEFLVSFYNNEISEKSEIFDDQFSVERPDGSNFTLKIRSTKLEDSAMYFCASSPSTGPVEAFFGQGTRLTVV.